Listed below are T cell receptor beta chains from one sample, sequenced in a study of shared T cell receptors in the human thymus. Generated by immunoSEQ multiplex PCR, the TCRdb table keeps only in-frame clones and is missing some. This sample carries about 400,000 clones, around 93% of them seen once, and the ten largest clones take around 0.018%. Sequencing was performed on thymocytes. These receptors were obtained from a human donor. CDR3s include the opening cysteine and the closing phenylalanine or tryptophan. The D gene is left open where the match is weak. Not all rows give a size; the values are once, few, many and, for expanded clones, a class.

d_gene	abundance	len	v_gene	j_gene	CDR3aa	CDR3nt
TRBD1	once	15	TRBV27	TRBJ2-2	CASYPPGQGFRELFF	TGTGCCAGTTACCCCCCGGGACAGGGGTTCCGGGAGCTGTTTTTT
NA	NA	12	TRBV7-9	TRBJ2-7	CAGMDGAYEQYF	TGTGCCGGCATGGACGGAGCCTACGAGCAGTACTTC
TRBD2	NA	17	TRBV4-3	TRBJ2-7	CASSQVPGLAGPYEQYF	TGCGCCAGCAGCCAAGTCCCGGGACTAGCGGGGCCCTACGAGCAGTACTTC
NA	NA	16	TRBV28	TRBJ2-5	CASSFMGRGLQETQYF	TGTGCCAGCAGTTTTATGGGAAGGGGACTCCAAGAGACCCAGTACTTC
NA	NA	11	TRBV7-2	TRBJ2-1	CASRRNNEQFF	TGTGCCAGCAGGCGAAACAATGAGCAGTTCTTC
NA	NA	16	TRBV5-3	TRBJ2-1	CARSPTGIIGYNEQFF	TGTGCCAGAAGCCCTACAGGGATAATAGGGTACAATGAGCAGTTCTTC
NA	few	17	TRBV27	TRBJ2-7	CASSFRLRQRSSYEQYF	TGTGCCAGCAGTTTTAGGCTCCGACAGAGGAGCTCCTACGAGCAGTACTTC
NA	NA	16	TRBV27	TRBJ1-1	CASSLGGVAMNTEAFF	TGTGCCAGCAGTTTAGGTGGGGTCGCCATGAACACTGAAGCTTTCTTT
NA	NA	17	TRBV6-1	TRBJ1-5	CASSEVYREVNNQPQHF	TGTGCCAGCAGTGAAGTATACAGGGAGGTGAACAATCAGCCCCAGCATTTT
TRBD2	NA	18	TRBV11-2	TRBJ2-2	CASSLGNAWREVHGELFF	TGTGCCAGCAGCTTAGGGAACGCCTGGCGGGAGGTTCACGGGGAGCTGTTTTTT
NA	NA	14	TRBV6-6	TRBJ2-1	CASSPGDSWDEQFF	TGTGCCAGCAGCCCGGGGGACAGCTGGGATGAGCAGTTCTTC
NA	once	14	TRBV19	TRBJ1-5	CASGISPENQPQHF	TGTGCCAGTGGGATCTCCCCAGAAAATCAGCCCCAGCATTTT
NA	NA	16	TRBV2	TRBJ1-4	CASSEVSNRRNEKLFF	TGTGCCAGCAGTGAGGTTTCGAACAGGCGTAATGAAAAACTGTTTTTT
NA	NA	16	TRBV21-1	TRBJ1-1	CAGDRGQTYEGPEAFF	TGTGCCGGCGATCGCGGACAGACATATGAAGGCCCTGAAGCTTTCTTT
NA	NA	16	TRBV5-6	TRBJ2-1	CASSLAGKKGYNEQFF	TGTGCCAGCAGCTTGGCAGGTAAAAAGGGATACAATGAGCAGTTCTTC
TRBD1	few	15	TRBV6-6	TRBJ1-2	CASSYSETGALGYTF	TGTGCCAGCAGTTACTCTGAAACAGGGGCTTTGGGCTACACCTTC
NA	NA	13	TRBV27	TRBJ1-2	CASSPGTHYGYTF	TGTGCCAGCAGTCCCGGGACACACTATGGCTACACCTTC
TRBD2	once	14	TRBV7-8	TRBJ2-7	CASSPGLAGYEQYF	TGTGCCAGCAGCCCGGGACTAGCGGGGTACGAGCAGTACTTC
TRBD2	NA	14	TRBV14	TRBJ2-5	CASSPRGGEETQYF	TGTGCCAGCAGCCCTCGGGGGGGGGAAGAGACCCAGTACTTC
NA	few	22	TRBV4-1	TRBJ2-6	CASSQLQTGPWEGFGGANVLTF	TGCGCCAGCAGCCAACTTCAGACAGGACCTTGGGAGGGTTTTGGTGGGGCCAACGTCCTGACTTTC
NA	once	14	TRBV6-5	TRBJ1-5	CASSYSQTGQPQHF	TGTGCCAGCAGTTACTCGCAAACCGGTCAGCCCCAGCATTTT
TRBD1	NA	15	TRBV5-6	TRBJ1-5	CASSLRDSVNQPQHF	TGTGCCAGCAGCTTGCGGGACAGCGTCAATCAGCCCCAGCATTTT
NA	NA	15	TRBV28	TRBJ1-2	CASSLRVRFCRGYTF	TGTGCCAGCAGTTTAAGGGTGAGGTTTTGCCGTGGCTACACCTTC
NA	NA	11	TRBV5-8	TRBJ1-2	CASRVLGGYTF	TGTGCCAGTCGGGTACTGGGGGGCTACACCTTC
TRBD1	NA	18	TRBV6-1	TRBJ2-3	CASSEVSTDRVCADTQYF	TGTGCCAGCAGTGAAGTCTCTACCGACAGGGTTTGTGCAGATACGCAGTATTTT
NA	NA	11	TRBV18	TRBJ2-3	CASSEQRGQYF	TGTGCCAGCTCTGAACAGAGAGGGCAGTATTTT
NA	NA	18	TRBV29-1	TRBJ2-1	CSFRPPYREAIPYNEQFF	TGCAGCTTCCGGCCCCCTTACAGGGAGGCGATCCCCTACAATGAGCAGTTCTTC
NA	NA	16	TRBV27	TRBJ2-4	CASSLGLPLAKNIQYF	TGTGCCAGCAGCCTCGGACTACCCCTAGCCAAAAACATTCAGTACTTC
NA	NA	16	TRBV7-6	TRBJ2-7	CASSLGGGAPIGEQYF	TGTGCCAGCAGCTTGGGGGGTGGGGCGCCGATCGGGGAGCAGTACTTC
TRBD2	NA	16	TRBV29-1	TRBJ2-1	CSVEDGWTSGYNEQFF	TGCAGCGTTGAAGATGGGTGGACTAGCGGGTACAATGAGCAGTTCTTC
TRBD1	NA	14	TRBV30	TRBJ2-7	CAWMELDRVYEQYF	TGTGCCTGGATGGAGCTGGACAGGGTGTACGAGCAGTACTTC
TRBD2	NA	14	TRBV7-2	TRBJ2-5	CASSPTAGGETQYF	TGTGCCAGCAGCCCGACAGCGGGGGGAGAGACCCAGTACTTC
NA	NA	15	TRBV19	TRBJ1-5	CASSIVAGANQPQHF	TGTGCCAGTAGTATAGTGGCAGGGGCGAATCAGCCCCAGCATTTT
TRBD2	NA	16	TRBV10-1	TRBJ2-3	CASSEWGREVSDTQYF	TGCGCCAGCAGTGAGTGGGGGCGGGAGGTCTCAGATACGCAGTATTTT
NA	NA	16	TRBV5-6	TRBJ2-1	CASSRRDPKTYNEQFF	TGTGCCAGCAGTCGCCGGGACCCCAAAACCTACAATGAGCAGTTCTTC
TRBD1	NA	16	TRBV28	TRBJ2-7	CASSPQRGTGLYEQYF	TGTGCCAGCAGTCCACAGAGAGGGACAGGGCTCTACGAGCAGTACTTC
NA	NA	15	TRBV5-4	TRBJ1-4	CASSSIGIANEKLFF	TGTGCCAGCAGCTCCATTGGGATAGCTAATGAAAAACTGTTTTTT
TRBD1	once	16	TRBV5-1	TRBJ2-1	CASSPNPGTGANEQFF	TGCGCCAGCAGCCCAAATCCCGGGACAGGGGCCAATGAGCAGTTCTTC
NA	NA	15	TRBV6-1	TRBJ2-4	CASSEAQQAKNIQYF	TGTGCCAGCAGTGAAGCTCAGCAAGCCAAAAACATTCAGTACTTC